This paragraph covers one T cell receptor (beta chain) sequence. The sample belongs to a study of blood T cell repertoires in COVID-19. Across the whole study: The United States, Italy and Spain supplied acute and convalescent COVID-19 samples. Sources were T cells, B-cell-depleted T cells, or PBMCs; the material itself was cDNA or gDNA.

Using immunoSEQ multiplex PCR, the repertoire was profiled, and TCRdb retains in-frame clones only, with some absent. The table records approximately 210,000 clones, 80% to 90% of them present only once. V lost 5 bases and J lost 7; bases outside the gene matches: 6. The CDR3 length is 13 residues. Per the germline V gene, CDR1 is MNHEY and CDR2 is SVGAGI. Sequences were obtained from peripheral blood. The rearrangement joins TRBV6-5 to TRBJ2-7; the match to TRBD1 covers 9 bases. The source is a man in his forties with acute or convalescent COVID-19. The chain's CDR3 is CASSMDRGEEQYF. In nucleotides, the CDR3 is TGTGCCAGCAGTATGGACAGGGGAGAGGAGCAGTACTTC.